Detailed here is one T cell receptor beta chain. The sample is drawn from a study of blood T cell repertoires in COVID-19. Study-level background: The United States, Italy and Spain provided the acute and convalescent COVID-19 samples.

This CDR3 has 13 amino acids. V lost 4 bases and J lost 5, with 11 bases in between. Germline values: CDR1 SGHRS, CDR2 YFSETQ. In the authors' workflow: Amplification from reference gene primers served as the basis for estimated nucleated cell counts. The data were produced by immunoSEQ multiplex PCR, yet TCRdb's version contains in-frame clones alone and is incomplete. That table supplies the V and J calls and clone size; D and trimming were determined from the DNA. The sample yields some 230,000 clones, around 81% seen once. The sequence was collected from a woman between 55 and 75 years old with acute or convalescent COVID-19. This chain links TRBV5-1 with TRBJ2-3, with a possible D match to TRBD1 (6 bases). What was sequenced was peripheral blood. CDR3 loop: CASSVQGQDTQYF. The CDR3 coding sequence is TGCGCCAGCAGCGTACAGGGTCAAGATACGCAGTATTTT.